This T cell receptor beta chain was sequenced in a study of cytomegalovirus exposure and HLA in healthy donors. In the PCR, 60 Vbeta and 13 Jbeta primers were used. Profiled with immunoSEQ multiplex PCR; TCRdb holds only in-frame clones, not every one. This sample yields fewer than 250,000 clones, of which around 85% are seen a single time; over 1% belongs to the top ten. General study findings and limits: A later analysis showed that HLA-associated TCR beta chains had undergone more clonal expansion than equally common others. The study carried out a later analysis of TCR beta sequences. It associated 16,951 of them with specific HLA alleles at a false discovery rate of 0.05.

The CDR3 is made up of 13 amino acids. Germline values: CDR1 SEHNR, CDR2 FQNEAQ (reference sequence). V was cut by 3 bases and J by 4 bases, with 9 bases left in between. Details on this clone: The antigen remains undetermined.

It was healthy bone marrow donors who served as donors. The source of this sequence is a human donor in good health. Sequenced material: PBMCs. This chain joins TRBV7-9 and TRBJ1-1, with D perhaps matching TRBD1 (5 bases). The CDR3 region has the DNA TGTGCCAGCAGCTTCGGGAGGGGCACTGAAGCTTTCTTT. Protein: CASSFGRGTEAFF. Variable domain in full (rest from reference TRBV7-9 and TRBJ1-1): DTGVSQNPRHKITKRGQNVTFRCDPISEHNRLYWYRQTLGQGPEFLTYFQNEAQLEKSRLLSDRFSAERPKGSFSTLEIQRTEQGDSAMYLCASSFGRGTEAFFGQGTRLTVV.